Described below is a single T cell receptor beta chain sequence and its context. Germline CDR1 SGHTA, CDR2 FQGNSA. The junction had 2 bases not matched to a gene; V was cut back by 3 bases and J by 5 bases. The CDR3 is 14 amino acids. The authors reverse transcribed all of the isolated RNA, so sequencing captured expressed TCRB transcripts. The method was immunoSEQ multiplex PCR; TCRdb's version includes in-frame clones alone and lacks a portion of them. The sample includes 120,000 to 150,000 clones, approximately 10% of them seen just once. The data originate from a study of beta chain features in type 1 diabetes.

The sequenced sample consisted of central memory CD4+ T cells from blood. This chain connects TRBV7-2 to TRBJ1-5, with 9 nucleotides matching TRBD1. The sequence came from a woman in her thirties or forties in good health. The chain's CDR3 is CASSFRQGDQPQHF. The CDR3 region has the DNA TGTGCCAGCAGCTTTAGACAGGGGGATCAGCCCCAGCATTTT.